The sequence of this T cell receptor beta chain was determined in a study of blood T cell repertoires in COVID-19. Background on the study: PBMCs, B-cell-depleted T cells, or T cells were the source of the cDNA or gDNA that made up the material.

V was pared by 4 bases and J by 7 bases, with 6 bases of the junction left unmatched. Germline V gene data show CDR1 as KGHSH and CDR2 as LQKENI. The CDR3 loop spans 15 amino acids. As handled by the study authors: Reference gene primer amplification gave nucleated cell count estimates. Repertoires were generated with immunoSEQ multiplex PCR, while TCRdb's copy carries only in-frame clones and drops some. V and J calls and clone size follow that table, whereas D and trimming were derived from the DNA. The table has more than 250,000 clones, nearly 90% seen once; the top ten hold 1.5% to 2%. Individuals aged about 18 to 89 years were recruited from fewer than 30 US areas. Cohort assignment relied on participant-reported clinical history.

The sequence was obtained from a woman in her late teens or twenties with acute COVID-19. J is TRBJ1-6 and V is TRBV18, with 8 bases that match TRBD1. Material: PBMCs or T cells enriched from blood (not recorded which). The CDR3, as DNA: TGTGCCAGCTCACTGGAACAGGGGGGGAATTCACCCCTCCACTTT. Its translation: CASSLEQGGNSPLHF.